The 30 T cell receptor beta chains listed next were all sequenced from one sample in a study of HIV-infected patients and healthy controls. TCRdb passed the 5' RACE reads through MiXCR, listing each CDR3 protein once. Counted here are roughly 18,000 distinct CDR3 sequences, roughly a fifth occurring once; the ten biggest clones make up approximately 35%. Sequencing used CD8+ T cells from blood. These receptors were obtained from a human donor in good health.

The chain couples TRBV19 to TRBJ2-5; TRBD2 matches at 7 bases. Germline V gene sequence: CDR1 LNHDA, CDR2 SQIVND (reference sequence). The CDR3 has 15 amino acids. V shed 1 base and J 2 bases; nucleotides not matched to a gene: 4. The CDR3 protein is CASSIGASGQETQYF. Written as DNA, the CDR3 is TGTGCCAGTAGTATAGGGGCTAGCGGACAAGAGACCCAGTACTTC.

This clonotype turned up a few times. This chain links TRBV6-5 with TRBJ2-1; the D is unclear. V was trimmed by 5 bases and J by 5 bases, leaving 10 bases between them. The CDR3 runs to 13 residues. The germline V gene encodes CDR1 MNHEY and CDR2 SVGAGI. The CDR3 reads CASSLGYNNEQFF. The CDR3 coding sequence is TGTGCCAGCAGTCTGGGATATAACAATGAGCAGTTCTTC.

This clonotype has just a few counts. This chain joins TRBV20-1 and TRBJ2-1; D is ambiguous. V shed 6 bases and J shed 3 bases, with 15 bases lying between them. Germline CDR1 is DFQATT and CDR2 is SNEGSKA (reference sequence). The CDR3 extends over 14 amino acids. For the CDR3, the DNA is TGCAGTGCCCCCTCCGCCCGTCGCTACAATGAGCAGTTCTTC. It yields the protein CSAPSARRYNEQFF.

This clonotype was counted a few times. The V call is TRBV4-1, the J call TRBJ2-2; 8 bases agree with TRBD2. This CDR3 contains 19 residues. V was pared by 0 bases and J by 5 bases, with 14 bases of the junction left unmatched. The germline V gene has CDR1 MGHRA and CDR2 YSYEKL. The CDR3, as DNA: TGCGCCAGCAGCCAAGATTACCCATGGGCGGGGGGCCGTACCGGGGAGCTGTTTTTT. The encoded protein is CASSQDYPWAGGRTGELFF.

The chain employs TRBV29-1 and TRBJ2-7; either TRBD1 or TRBD2 may supply D (5 bases each). CDR3 size: 13 residues. V shed 4 bases and J shed 2 bases, with 12 bases lying between them. The germline gives CDR1 SQVTM, CDR2 ANQGSEA. The CDR3 region has the DNA TGCAGCGTTGCGGGGTCGGGACCCTACGAGCAGTACTTC. Residues: CSVAGSGPYEQYF.

In its sample, this clonotype was seen a few times. The CDR3 spells CASSLPGNNEQFF. The CDR3 coding sequence is TGTGCCAGCAGCTTACCCGGAAACAATGAGCAGTTCTTC. The V gene is TRBV7-9, the J gene TRBJ2-1; D is unresolved. This CDR3 is 13 amino acids long. Trimming stripped 2 bases from V and 5 bases from J, with 7 bases between. CDR1 and CDR2 (germline): SEHNR, FQNEAQ (reference sequence).

V and J are TRBV6-2 or TRBV6-3 and TRBJ2-2, with D maybe TRBD2 (6 bases). V lost 5 bases to trimming and J lost 7 bases, with 11 bases between them. CDR1 is MNHEY and CDR2 is SVGEGT in the germline V gene. The CDR3 is 13 amino acids. The CDR3: CASSPLEGGELFF. Written as DNA, the CDR3 is TGTGCCAGCAGTCCCCTGGAGGGCGGGGAGCTGTTTTTT.

This clonotype was detected many times. The chain employs TRBV6-6 and TRBJ1-1, with D unclear. Germline V gene lookup returns CDR1 MNHNY and CDR2 SVGAGI (reference sequence). The CDR3 spans 12 residues. V was trimmed by 2 bases and J by 11 bases, leaving 12 bases between them. Here the CDR3 reads CASSYDRVEAFF. The CDR3 bases are TGTGCCAGCAGTTACGATAGGGTAGAGGCTTTCTTT.

In its sample, this clonotype was seen many times. The chain has TRBV9 and TRBJ2-1; the match to TRBD1 covers 9 bases. CDR3 length equals 14 residues. The germline V gene encodes CDR1 SGDLS and CDR2 YYNGEE. Unmatched junction bases numbered 3, after V lost 3 bases and J lost 5 bases. The CDR3 bases are TGTGCCAGCAGCGGGGACAGGGATCACAATGAGCAGTTCTTC. Translation: CASSGDRDHNEQFF.

This clonotype has more than one count but fewer than ten. V usage is TRBV4-3 and J usage is TRBJ2-7; 7 positions match TRBD1. Trimming at V came to 4 bases and at J to 2 bases, leaving 5 bases not matched to a gene. The CDR3 is 14 residues long. CDR1 and CDR2 (germline): LGHNA, YSLEER. CDR3 protein: CASSRETGTYEQYF. CDR3 in DNA: TGCGCCAGCAGCCGAGAGACAGGGACCTACGAGCAGTACTTC.

This clonotype was found a few times. V and J are TRBV2 and TRBJ1-2; tentatively, D is TRBD1 (5 bases). The CDR3 is 15 amino acids. V dropped 9 bases and J dropped 4 bases, with 21 bases sitting between them. Germline V gene sequence: CDR1 SNHLY, CDR2 FYNNEI. The CDR3 DNA follows: TGTGCCAGAGGCGAAGACCGGGACGGAACCTATGGCTACACCTTC. It translates to CARGEDRDGTYGYTF.

This clonotype was detected only a few times. This chain links TRBV6-5 with TRBJ1-1, with D unresolved. Germline lookup yields CDR1 MNHEY and CDR2 SVGAGI. CDR3 length equals 12 residues. V was clipped by 6 bases and J by 1 base, with 6 bases between them. CDR3 sequence reads: CASRGPNTEAFF. DNA of the CDR3: TGTGCCAGCAGAGGGCCGAACACTGAAGCTTTCTTT.

V and J are TRBV29-1 and TRBJ2-3, with D perhaps matching TRBD1 (6 bases). The CDR3 consists of 12 residues. Germline V CDR1 and CDR2: SQVTM, ANQGSEA. CDR3 coding DNA: TGCACCTGGGGCAGGGGTACAGATACGCAGTATTTT. Translation: CTWGRGTDTQYF.

The genes are TRBV12-5 and TRBJ2-2; unclear D gene. The CDR3 spans 13 residues. CDR1 and CDR2 from the germline V gene are LGHNT and FRNRAP. With 5 bases removed from V and 5 bases from J, the gap between germline ends came to 9 bases. The CDR3 nucleotides are TGTGCTAGTGGTGCGATGGTAACCGGGGAGCTGTTTTTT. The encoded protein is CASGAMVTGELFF.

This clonotype was seen repeatedly, ten times or more. The chain carries TRBV11-2 and TRBJ1-2; D is unclear. The germline CDR1 and CDR2 sequences are SGHAT and FQNNGV. V was shortened by 5 bases and J by 0 bases, with 13 bases between the two germline ends. The CDR3 consists of 15 residues. This CDR3 reads CASSQMNGANYGYTF. CDR3 nucleotides: TGTGCCAGCAGCCAAATGAATGGGGCTAACTATGGCTACACCTTC.

At least ten counts were recorded for this clonotype. J is TRBJ2-7 and V is TRBV6-5; 10 bases map to TRBD2. Germline loops: CDR1 MNHEY, CDR2 SVGAGI. Trimming cost V 0 bases and J 3 bases; bases outside gene matches: 5. This CDR3 has 16 amino acids. The CDR3 loop is CASSYSGTSDRYEQYF. The DNA of the CDR3 is TGTGCCAGCAGTTACTCCGGGACTAGCGACCGCTACGAGCAGTACTTC.

The chain links TRBV6-6 to TRBJ1-4, with 8 bases matching TRBD1. The ends lost 0 bases at V and 4 bases at J; junction bases unmatched: 13. Looked up from germline, CDR1 is MNHNY and CDR2 is SVGAGI (reference sequence). CDR3 size: 19 residues. In DNA form, the CDR3 reads TGTGCCAGCAGTTACTCCCAGGACAGGGAAATCCTTATTAATGAAAAACTGTTTTTT. Residues: CASSYSQDREILINEKLFF.

The J gene is TRBJ2-3, the V gene TRBV19; D is perhaps TRBD2 (6 bases). With 3 bases removed from V and 0 bases from J, the gap between germline ends came to 10 bases. This CDR3 has 15 residues. Germline CDR1 reads LNHDA; CDR2 reads SQIVND (reference sequence). CDR3 in DNA: TGTGCCAGTAGTATGGGCGGGACTAGCACAGATACGCAGTATTTT. Its protein product is CASSMGGTSTDTQYF.

This clonotype was detected many times. The CDR3 sequence is CASSFIAYNEQFF. DNA for the CDR3: TGTGCCAGCAGTTTTATAGCTTACAATGAGCAGTTCTTC. The chain carries TRBV12-3 or TRBV12-4 and TRBJ2-1; no clear D. CDR3 size: 13 residues. V dropped 3 bases and J dropped 4 bases, with 7 bases sitting between them.

J is TRBJ1-2 and V is TRBV6-2 or TRBV6-3, with 7 bases identical to TRBD1. The CDR3 consists of 16 residues. Per germline, CDR1 MNHEY and CDR2 SVGEGT. V lost 0 bases to trimming and J lost 3 bases; unmatched junction nucleotides: 7. DNA of the CDR3: TGTGCCAGCAGTTACTCGATTGGGACAGACTACTATGGCTACACCTTC. This gives the protein CASSYSIGTDYYGYTF.

The CDR3 coding sequence is TGTGCCAGTAGTATGGGGTACGAGCAGTACTTC. As protein: CASSMGYEQYF. The rearrangement joins TRBV19 to TRBJ2-7; no clear D. Germline assignment: CDR1 LNHDA and CDR2 SQIVND (reference sequence). The CDR3 is 11 residues long. V lost 3 bases and J lost 4, with 4 bases in between. Looking up the rest from reference TRBV19 and TRBJ2-7 gives the full variable domain: DGGITQSPKYLFRKEGQNVTLSCEQNLNHDAMYWYRQDPGQGLRLIYYSQIVNDFQKGDIAEGYSVSREKKESFPLTVTSAQKNPTAFYLCASSMGYEQYFGPGTRLTVT.

The CDR3 DNA follows: TGTGCCAGCAGCGTGGGGCGGGGTAGCAACAATGAGCAGTTCTTC. Residues: CASSVGRGSNNEQFF. The chain is built from TRBV9 and TRBJ2-1; D might be TRBD2 (6 bases). The CDR3 extends over 15 amino acids. Germline-derived CDR1 and CDR2 are SGDLS and YYNGEE. V was shortened by 2 bases and J by 5 bases, with 14 bases between the two germline ends.

This sequence joins TRBV6-5 and TRBJ1-6, with D perhaps matching TRBD1 (6 bases). V was pared by 6 bases and J by 8 bases, with 14 bases between. The CDR3 runs 14 residues. Germline V gives CDR1 MNHEY, CDR2 SVGAGI. In DNA form, the CDR3 reads TGTGCCAGCAGCCCCGGGCAGGGGTATTCACCCCTCCACTTT. Its protein product is CASSPGQGYSPLHF.

This clonotype is medium-sized. The gene calls are TRBV19 and TRBJ2-1; 7 bases fit TRBD2. Germline loops: CDR1 LNHDA, CDR2 SQIVND (reference sequence). Trimming cost V 3 bases and J 5 bases; bases outside gene matches: 7. This CDR3 contains 15 residues. This CDR3 reads CASSMVASGNNEQFF. CDR3 coding DNA: TGTGCCAGTAGTATGGTGGCTAGCGGAAACAATGAGCAGTTCTTC.

This clonotype came up many times. The V gene is TRBV4-1, the J gene TRBJ1-1; TRBD1 is a possible D gene (5 bases). The V gene lost 2 bases and the J gene lost 1 base, with 11 bases spanning the gap. Germline V lookup: CDR1 MGHRA, CDR2 YSYEKL. This CDR3 has 15 amino acids. The CDR3 sequence: CASSQPYTGNTEAFF. The CDR3 bases are TGCGCCAGCAGCCAACCCTATACAGGGAACACTGAAGCTTTCTTT.

The chain is built from TRBV2 and TRBJ1-1; TRBD1 is a possible D gene (5 bases). This CDR3 is 14 amino acids long. V lost 2 bases to trimming and J lost 4 bases, with 11 bases between them. Germline CDR1 SNHLY, CDR2 FYNNEI. CDR3 sequence: CASSEWTGTTEAFF. The CDR3 coding sequence is TGTGCCAGCAGTGAATGGACCGGGACCACTGAAGCTTTCTTT.

There are a few counts of this clonotype. V usage is TRBV10-3 and J usage is TRBJ2-7; TRBD1 might be the D (6 bases). The CDR3 totals 14 residues. The germline V gene has CDR1 ENHRY and CDR2 SYGVKD. Trimming pared 2 bases from V and 0 bases from J, leaving 8 bases between. The DNA of the CDR3 is TGTGCCATCAGTGAGCCGGACAGCTCCTACGAGCAGTACTTC. Translation: CAISEPDSSYEQYF.

CDR3 bases: TGTGCCAGCAGCTTGTCCCCGGGGCGGGGGACCCTTGGCTACACCTTC. Its protein product is CASSLSPGRGTLGYTF. V usage is TRBV5-6 and J usage is TRBJ1-2, with a weak D call TRBD1 (5 bases). V dropped 1 base and J dropped 7 bases, with 20 bases sitting between them. Germline V CDR1 and CDR2: SGHDT, YYEEEE. The CDR3 consists of 16 residues.

This clonotype was counted many times. J is TRBJ2-3 and V is TRBV6-2 or TRBV6-3; D remains unclear. Trimming stripped 2 bases from V and 5 bases from J, with 8 bases between. The V gene's germline CDR1 is MNHEY and CDR2 SVGEGT. The CDR3 totals 13 residues. Written as DNA, the CDR3 is TGTGCCAGCAGTTACGTGGTGGTAGATACGCAGTATTTT. This translates into CASSYVVVDTQYF.

This clonotype was observed a handful of times. V and J are TRBV20-1 and TRBJ1-2; 9 bases are a match to TRBD1. The CDR3 is made up of 12 amino acids. V dropped 6 bases and J dropped 3; count of bases not matched to a gene: 2. Germline CDR1 and CDR2: DFQATT and SNEGSKA (reference sequence). CDR3 in DNA: TGCAGTGCCAGACAGGGGGACTATGGCTACACCTTC. This sequence encodes CSARQGDYGYTF.